This TCR beta chain was found in a study of neurological immune-mediated disorders. The V and J ends lost 2 bases and 0 bases respectively, with 17 bases between them. This CDR3 spans 16 amino acids. Looked up from germline, CDR1 is SQVTM and CDR2 is ANQGSEA. cDNA was made by 5'RACE with 10-nucleotide random UMIs. Each CDR3 protein is one row after TCRdb ran MiXCR on the 5' RACE reads. The sample carries about 54,000 distinct CDR3 sequences, 4% recorded once. Points from the study as a whole: None of the CDR3 amino acid sequences of expanded clones recurred across subjects, suggesting private repertoires in all groups. According to phylogenetic grouping, one related-CDR3 cluster, a possible signature, contained the repertoires of 18 of 34 multiple sclerosis patients.

This clonotype was counted many times. Its antigen remains unknown. This sequence joins TRBV29-1 and TRBJ2-7, with TRBD1 as a possible D gene (5 bases). This receptor was identified in a woman in her thirties or forties with multiple sclerosis. Sequenced material: CD4+ T cells from blood. The CDR3 region has the DNA TGCAGCGTTGAAATGAGGTCTCAGGGAATCTCCTACGAGCAGTACTTC. As protein: CSVEMRSQGISYEQYF.